The T cell receptor beta chain under discussion was sequenced for a study of glioma-infiltrating T cells. Overall study results and limits: Tissue and blood shared very few CDR3 sequences. Tissue-blood divergence was below expectation in non-neoplastic patients, above in gliomas.

The CDR3 extends over 18 amino acids. CDR1 is MNHEY, CDR2 SVGEGT, per germline. Using RNA template, CDR3s of TCR alpha and beta were amplified with iRepertoire arm-PCR. TCRdb reprocessed the multiplex PCR reads via MiXCR and lists one record per CDR3 protein. Here the sample spans roughly 100,000 distinct CDR3 sequences, 40% being singletons. Points on this clonotype: Its antigen is still unknown. Mismatch with germline at one junction end may stem from a read error.

The V call is TRBV6-2 or TRBV6-3, the J call TRBJ1-2, with 7 positions matching TRBD1. Sequencing was done on a sample of glioma tissue, nonneoplastic brain tissue, or PBMCs (not recorded which). The TCR comes from a human donor with low-grade glioma or glioblastoma, undergoing nonglioma brain surgery, or in good health (not recorded which). CDR3 region: CASGYIRTGDDQGRGYTF. Here the CDR3 DNA reads TGTGCCAGCGGTTACATTCGGACAGGCGACGACCAAGGGAGGGGCTACACCTTC.